The rows below give T cell receptor beta chains drawn from one sample of a study of T cell clones after liver transplantation. Measured with immunoSEQ multiplex PCR; TCRdb has only the in-frame clones, and not every one. The table shows some 75,000 clones, with roughly 80% occurring only once. The source was CD4+ T cells from blood, collected before liver transplant. The origin of the receptors is a human donor who received a liver transplant. Each CDR3 is given with its conserved first and last residue. D genes are given only for firm matches. Clone size is given for some rows only: seen once, a few or many times, or a class if the clone is expanded.

d_call j_call v_call clone_size cdr3_nt cdr3_aa
NA TRBJ2-4 TRBV28 NA TGTGCCAGCAGTTCAACAGGGTGGGGAGCGGCCAAAAACATTCAGTACTTC CASSSTGWGAAKNIQYF
TRBD2 TRBJ2-1 TRBV7-2 NA TGTGCCAGCAACGGGACTAGCGGGAGGTATGAGCAGTTCTTC CASNGTSGRYEQFF
NA TRBJ2-3 TRBV5-4 NA TGTGCCAGCAGCCTGCCGACAGCTAGCACAGATACGCAGTATTTT CASSLPTASTDTQYF
NA TRBJ1-5 TRBV7-2 NA TGTGCCAGCAGCTTAGCGCGGTCCGGCAATCAGCCCCAGCATTTT CASSLARSGNQPQHF
NA TRBJ2-7 TRBV5-1 few TGCGCCAGCAGCCAGACAGACTACGAGCAGTACTTC CASSQTDYEQYF
TRBD2 TRBJ2-3 TRBV11-2 once TGTGCCAGCAGCCTAATAGCGGGAGGGACAGATACGCAGTATTTT CASSLIAGGTDTQYF
NA TRBJ1-2 TRBV28 NA TGTGCCAGCAGTTTATCCGAAGGGCGGGATGGCTACACCTTC CASSLSEGRDGYTF
TRBD2 TRBJ2-1 TRBV7-9 few TGTGCCAGCACCCGGGGACTAGCGGGAGGGAGCTCCTACAATGAGCAGTTCTTC CASTRGLAGGSSYNEQFF
TRBD2 TRBJ2-1 TRBV25-1 NA TGTGCCAGCACCGGGAGGCCCTACAATGAGCAGTTCTTC CASTGRPYNEQFF
NA TRBJ1-1 TRBV5-1 few TGCGCCAGCAGCCGGGACTTAATGAACACTGAAGCTTTCTTT CASSRDLMNTEAFF
NA TRBJ1-1 TRBV9 NA TGTGCCAGCAGCCTAATTGAGGGCACTGAAGCTTTCTTT CASSLIEGTEAFF
NA TRBJ2-2 TRBV7-2 NA TGTGCCAGCAGCTTTAGGGTCGACACCGGGGAGCTGTTTTTT CASSFRVDTGELFF
TRBD2 TRBJ2-3 TRBV7-3 once TGTGCCAGCAGCTTAACTAGCGGGAGTAATACGCAGTATTTT CASSLTSGSNTQYF
NA TRBJ2-5 TRBV5-1 NA TGCGCCAGCAGCTTGGAGATCCCCAGGGTAGGAGAGACCCAGTACTTC CASSLEIPRVGETQYF
TRBD1 TRBJ2-1 TRBV7-3 NA TGTGCCAGCAGCTTAACCCCGGGACAGGGTAATGAGCAGTTCTTC CASSLTPGQGNEQFF
NA TRBJ1-1 TRBV11-2 NA TGTGCCAGCAGCTTCGGACACCTGAACACTGAAGCTTTCTTT CASSFGHLNTEAFF
NA TRBJ2-7 TRBV19 once TGTGCCAGTAGAGAACGAGGAAGCTCCTACGAGCAGTACTTC CASRERGSSYEQYF
NA TRBJ1-3 TRBV7-9 once TGTGCCAGCAATCCTGACAGGACATCTGGAAACACCATATATTTT CASNPDRTSGNTIYF
TRBD1 TRBJ1-1 TRBV2 NA TGTGCCAAAACGGGACAGGGGTTTGAAGCTTTCTTT CAKTGQGFEAFF
TRBD2 TRBJ2-1 TRBV2 NA TGTGCCAGCAGATCCCTGACTAGCGGGAGAAATGAGCAGTTCTTC CASRSLTSGRNEQFF
TRBD1 TRBJ2-3 TRBV29-1 NA TGCAGCGTTTCGACAGGGTTTGAAGGGGATACGCAGTATTTT CSVSTGFEGDTQYF
NA TRBJ2-1 TRBV9 NA TGTGCCAGCAGCGTAGGGGCGAGCTCCTACAATGAGCAGTTCTTC CASSVGASSYNEQFF
NA TRBJ1-1 TRBV9 NA TGTGCCAGCAGCGACCAGGGGCTGCTCACTGAAGCTTTCTTT CASSDQGLLTEAFF
TRBD2 TRBJ2-6 TRBV28 NA TGTGCCAGCAGTTCCCGACTAGCGGGAGCTTCTGGGGCCAACGTCCTGACTTTC CASSSRLAGASGANVLTF
NA TRBJ2-7 TRBV5-1 NA TGCGCCAGCAGCTTGGGGGTGTGGGCAGCAAGATCCTACGAGCAGTACTTC CASSLGVWAARSYEQYF
NA TRBJ2-5 TRBV28 NA TGTGCCAGCAGTCCTATACAGGGTCGCGAGACCCAGTACTTC CASSPIQGRETQYF
TRBD1 TRBJ2-7 TRBV5-1 NA TGCGCCAGCAGCTCAGGGGACAGGGAAGAGTACGAGCAGTACTTC CASSSGDREEYEQYF
TRBD1 TRBJ1-2 TRBV2 NA TGTGCCAGCAGGGTGGACAGGGAAGCTAACTATGGCTACACCTTC CASRVDREANYGYTF
NA TRBJ2-7 TRBV7-2 NA TGTGCCAGCAGCTTAAGCTTACTGTCCTACGAGCAGTACTTC CASSLSLLSYEQYF
NA TRBJ2-1 TRBV7-2 NA TGTGCCAGCAGCCCCCCGAGGGGGTATCCCCCTTACAATGAGCAGTTCTTC CASSPPRGYPPYNEQFF
NA TRBJ2-5 TRBV19 NA TGTGCCAGTAGTATTAAAGTGGGGGGACGGTTGGGTTACCAAGAGACCCAGTACTTC CASSIKVGGRLGYQETQYF
NA TRBJ2-7 TRBV14 NA TGTGCCAGCAGCCAAGAGAGGAGGCAGTACTTC CASSQERRQYF
NA TRBJ2-1 TRBV19 NA TGTGCCAGTACTGGGACGCCGAGAGGCTCCTACAATGAGCAGTTCTTC CASTGTPRGSYNEQFF
NA TRBJ1-5 TRBV19 NA TGTGCCAGTAGTCCCTCCTTTGGTCATCAGCCCCAGCATTTT CASSPSFGHQPQHF
TRBD1 TRBJ1-1 TRBV5-1 NA TGCGCCAGCAGCTTGGCCGGACAGGCGATGAACACTGAAGCTTTCTTT CASSLAGQAMNTEAFF
NA TRBJ1-1 TRBV28 few TGTGCCAGCAGTTTTATTGGGAACACTGAAGCTTTCTTT CASSFIGNTEAFF
TRBD1 TRBJ2-1 TRBV7-2 NA TGTGCCAGCAGCTTACAAACAGGGGGTTTCAATGAGCAGTTCTTC CASSLQTGGFNEQFF
NA TRBJ1-1 TRBV7-2 NA TGTGCCAGCAGCCTTTTGGGGGGGTCTGAAGCTTTCTTT CASSLLGGSEAFF
NA TRBJ1-4 TRBV11-2 NA TGTGCCAGCAGCTTAGGTGGGGGGCTGACTAATGAAAAACTGTTTTTT CASSLGGGLTNEKLFF
NA TRBJ2-7 TRBV19 NA TGTGCCAGTAGCCGACGCGGTTATGGTTCAGGAGAGGGCTCCTACGAGCAGTACTTC CASSRRGYGSGEGSYEQYF
NA TRBJ2-7 TRBV5-1 NA TGCGCCAGCAGCTTACCAGGAGACGAGCAGTACTTC CASSLPGDEQYF
TRBD2 TRBJ2-7 TRBV6-5 NA TGTGCCAGCAGTTCTACTAGCGGGAGTTGGTACGAGCAGTACTTC CASSSTSGSWYEQYF
NA TRBJ1-4 TRBV28 NA TGTGCCAGCAGTTTAGGGAGGAAGTTGACTAATGAAAAACTGTTTTTT CASSLGRKLTNEKLFF
NA TRBJ2-1 TRBV7-9 NA TGTGCCAGCAGCTTAGCTGGGGGATTACCCTACAATGAGCAGTTCTTC CASSLAGGLPYNEQFF
NA TRBJ1-1 TRBV18 once TGTGCCAGCTCACCACGAATCCGGCGGAACACTGAAGCTTTCTTT CASSPRIRRNTEAFF
TRBD1 TRBJ2-1 TRBV28 NA TGTGCCAGCAGTTCCTTTTCCGACAGGGAGAAGTTCTTC CASSSFSDREKFF
TRBD2 TRBJ2-7 TRBV19 NA TGTGCCAGTAGTAAAGGGAGGGCGGGAGGAATCTACGAGCAGTACTTC CASSKGRAGGIYEQYF
TRBD2 TRBJ2-5 TRBV5-1 NA TGCGCCAGCAGCTTGTACGGTGCCGGGACTAGGTATGGGGAGACCCAGTACTTC CASSLYGAGTRYGETQYF
NA TRBJ2-1 TRBV27 NA TGTGCCAGCAGTCGTGCGCACTCCTACAATGAGCAGTTCTTC CASSRAHSYNEQFF
NA TRBJ2-5 TRBV27 NA TGTGCCAGCAGTTTAGGAGAGACCCAGTACTTC CASSLGETQYF
TRBD1 TRBJ2-7 TRBV19 NA TGTGCCAGTAGTATCCGACAGGGACGCCCCTACGAGCAGTACTTC CASSIRQGRPYEQYF
NA TRBJ2-2 TRBV9 NA TGTGCCAGCAGCGTAGGGGTCTCACCCGACACCGGGGAGCTGTTTTTT CASSVGVSPDTGELFF
NA TRBJ2-3 TRBV5-6 NA TGTGCCAGCAGCTCGACCCTCTTGTTCACAGATACGCAGTATTTT CASSSTLLFTDTQYF
NA TRBJ2-7 TRBV4-2 NA TGTGCCAGCAGCCAAGAGCTTGGGGGGAAGAGCTACGAGCAGTACTTC CASSQELGGKSYEQYF